Following are 32 T cell receptor beta chains from one sample sequenced in a study of regulatory T cells in long-lasting Graves disease (dated by TCRdb to the early 2020s). In the paper's terms, the time point label means: persistent/refractory GD, antithyroid drugs over 5 years with positive TRAb. RNA was extracted from PBMCs in TRIzol for both TCR sequencing and RNA sequencing. The library was built by means of multiplex PCR. Instrument on record: Illumina HiSeq 4000. TCR beta libraries were built with iRepertoire HTBI primers and Arm-PCR amplification of CDR3 regions. In-frame beta chains were kept once TCRdb had trimmed the public reads at Q25 with fastp and called clones with MiXCR. One record per CDR3 amino acid sequence lists the most common genes and DNA. In all, the sample holds about 470,000 distinct CDR3 sequences, and roughly 20% of those were seen once. Together, the top ten hold 6.5% to 10% of the sample.

Sequenced here: peripheral blood mononuclear cells (PBMCs), sampled when the disease was refractory, from a patient treated with antithyroid drugs. These receptors originate from a female donor with Graves disease.

This clonotype was seen many times. The chain couples TRBV6-1 to TRBJ1-5, with D possibly matching TRBD1 (5 bases). The CDR3 sequence is 15 residues long. Looked up from germline, CDR1 is MNHNS and CDR2 is SASEGT. V lost 1 base and J 7 bases, leaving 14 bases between the germline ends. This CDR3 is CASSEGGLGGQPQHF. CDR3 DNA: TGTGCCAGCAGTGAAGGCGGACTTGGGGGGCAGCCCCAGCATTTT.

This clonotype was seen ten or more times. The rearrangement uses TRBV7-9 and TRBJ2-6; 7 positions agree with TRBD2. The V and J ends lost 5 bases and 2 bases, in that order; junction bases with no gene match: 6. CDR1 is SEHNR and CDR2 is FQNEAQ in the germline V gene (reference sequence). This CDR3 has 16 amino acids. The CDR3 nucleotides read TGTGCCAGCAGCCCTAGGACTAGACCTGGGGCCAACGTCCTGACTTTC. Amino acids: CASSPRTRPGANVLTF. Full variable domain (outside the CDR3, taken from reference TRBV7-9 and TRBJ2-6): DTGVSQNPRHKITKRGQNVTFRCDPISEHNRLYWYRQTLGQGPEFLTYFQNEAQLEKSRLLSDRFSAERPKGSFSTLEIQRTEQGDSAMYLCASSPRTRPGANVLTFGAGSRLTVL.

This clonotype was observed at least ten times. The chain carries TRBV18 and TRBJ1-1; D not resolved. The CDR3 extends over 13 amino acids. V was pared by 8 bases and J by 1 base, with 11 bases between. Germline V gene lookup returns CDR1 KGHSH and CDR2 LQKENI. CDR3 nucleotides: TGTGCCAGCAGCCCCCTGGGGAACACTGAAGCTTTCTTT. Its protein product is CASSPLGNTEAFF.

This clonotype was counted many times. The chain combines TRBV5-1 with TRBJ1-1; 12 nucleotides line up with TRBD1. The trim removed 4 bases at V and 5 bases at J, leaving 9 bases unmatched. The length of the CDR3 is 16 residues. From germline, CDR1 is SGHRS and CDR2 YFSETQ. DNA for the CDR3: TGCGCCAGCAGCCTCGGGACAGGGGGCGCAAGGACTGAAGCTTTCTTT. This encodes CASSLGTGGARTEAFF. The full variable domain, its missing parts supplied by reference TRBV5-1 and TRBJ1-1, is KAGVTQTPRYLIKTRGQQVTLSCSPISGHRSVSWYQQTPGQGLQFLFEYFSETQRNKGNFPGRFSGRQFSNSRSEMNVSTLELGDSALYLCASSLGTGGARTEAFFGQGTRLTVV.

The sample holds a few counts of this clonotype. In DNA, the CDR3 is TGTGCCAGTAGTCCGCTTCCAGGGTTTGCCAAAAACATTCAGTACTTC. Translation: CASSPLPGFAKNIQYF. This chain joins TRBV19 and TRBJ2-4; D may be TRBD1 (5 bases). Trimming shortened V by 5 bases and J by 1 base, and 15 bases separated the two germline ends. The CDR3 runs to 16 residues. The germline V gene has CDR1 LNHDA and CDR2 SQIVND (reference sequence).

This clonotype was observed a handful of times. The chain couples TRBV7-2 to TRBJ2-1; D uncertain. The germline V gene has CDR1 SGHTA and CDR2 FQGNSA. The ends were cut back, 3 bases at V and 9 bases at J, with 9 bases in the middle. The CDR3 length is 12 residues. CDR3 amino acids: CASSFGAREQFF. In nucleotides, the CDR3 is TGTGCCAGCAGCTTCGGAGCGCGTGAGCAGTTCTTC.

Details on this clonotype: An end of the junction does not agree with germline; a read error may underlie this. V and J are TRBV6-2 or TRBV6-3 and TRBJ2-5, with D perhaps given as TRBD1 or TRBD2 (6 bases each). Germline loops: CDR1 MNHEY, CDR2 SVGEGT. This CDR3 has 16 residues. The CDR3, as DNA: TGTGCCAGCAGTTTCGTTCCGGGGGCGGGACAAGGGACCCAGTACTTC. Its protein is CASSFVPGAGQGTQYF.

This clonotype was detected ten times or more. The chain combines TRBV20-1 with TRBJ2-7, with D unresolved. Germline V gene sequence: CDR1 DFQATT, CDR2 SNEGSKA (reference sequence). The CDR3 is made up of 8 amino acids. V lost 7 bases and J 7 bases, leaving 5 bases between the germline ends. Here the CDR3 reads CSVGEQYF. The DNA for the CDR3 is TGCAGTGTGGGTGAGCAGTACTTC.

This clonotype was seen a few times. This chain connects TRBV20-1 to TRBJ2-2; D gene ambiguous. This CDR3 contains 17 residues. V was cut by 0 bases and J by 0 bases, with 14 bases left in between. CDR1 is DFQATT, CDR2 SNEGSKA, per germline (reference sequence). The CDR3: CSARDRRLNANTGELFF. Written as DNA, the CDR3 is TGCAGTGCTAGAGACCGCCGGCTAAATGCGAACACCGGGGAGCTGTTTTTT.

This clonotype was seen more than once but under ten times. J is TRBJ2-1 and V is TRBV2; D is unclear. This CDR3 is 15 amino acids long. Between the trimmed V and J ends, which lost 5 bases and 6 bases, there was a span of 17 bases. The germline gives CDR1 SNHLY, CDR2 FYNNEI. The CDR3 sequence is CASSRLRLGSNEQFF. CDR3 coding DNA: TGTGCCAGCAGTAGATTGCGATTGGGCTCCAATGAGCAGTTCTTC.

Concerning this clonotype: This may come from a read error, since a much larger clone is one base off. The chain carries TRBV27 and TRBJ2-7; 7 nucleotides line up with TRBD1. Germline CDR1 MNHEY, CDR2 SMNVEV (reference sequence). This CDR3 comprises 16 residues. V was clipped by 6 bases and J by 3 bases; unmatched bases: 14. The CDR3 loop is CASRATYAGTDYEQYF. DNA of the CDR3: TGTGCCAGCAGAGCTACCTACGCCGGGACAGACTACGAGCAGTACTTC.

Many counts were recorded for this clonotype. V usage is TRBV6-2 or TRBV6-3 and J usage is TRBJ2-7; possibly TRBD1 for D (6 bases). The V end lost 7 bases, the J end lost 2 bases, and 18 bases lay between the germline ends. Germline loops: CDR1 MNHEY, CDR2 SVGEGT. CDR3 length equals 15 residues. CDR3 protein: CASTKRPGDPYEQYF. For the CDR3, the DNA is TGTGCCAGCACCAAAAGACCAGGGGATCCCTACGAGCAGTACTTC.

The table lists this clonotype with many counts. This sequence joins TRBV27 and TRBJ2-2, with D hard to call. The germline V and J ends were trimmed by 6 bases and 1 base, with 6 bases remaining between them. This CDR3 has 13 residues. Germline CDR1 and CDR2: MNHEY and SMNVEV (reference sequence). The CDR3, as DNA: TGTGCCAGCAGCACATTGAACACCGGGGAGCTGTTTTTT. Amino acid sequence: CASSTLNTGELFF.

The sample holds many counts of this clonotype. CDR3 region: CASSRDRPSYEQYF. The CDR3 DNA follows: TGCGCCAGCAGCCGGGACAGGCCGTCCTACGAGCAGTACTTC. The chain combines TRBV5-1 with TRBJ2-7; 8 bases agree with TRBD1. The junction had 4 bases not matched to a gene; V was cut back by 4 bases and J by 1 base. In germline, CDR1 is SGHRS, CDR2 YFSETQ. The CDR3 sequence is 14 residues long.

This clonotype was detected many times. The chain employs TRBV28 and TRBJ2-7; no reliable D call. V lost 3 bases to trimming and J lost 0 bases, with 3 bases between them. The CDR3 is made up of 12 amino acids. Germline CDR1 and CDR2: MDHEN and SYDVKM. CDR3 protein: CASSFISYEQYF. The CDR3 DNA reads as TGTGCCAGCAGTTTCATCTCCTACGAGCAGTACTTC.

This clonotype has at least ten counts. This sequence joins TRBV6-5 and TRBJ1-2; D gene unclear. CDR3 length: 14 amino acids. Germline V gene lookup returns CDR1 MNHEY and CDR2 SVGAGI. Trimming removed 1 base from V and 5 bases from J, with 11 bases in between. The CDR3 bases are TGTGCCAGCAGTTACTATCGGACGGCTTATGGCTACACCTTC. Encoded protein: CASSYYRTAYGYTF.

A note on this clonotype: A much larger clone differs from this one at a single base, so this may be a read error. The chain recombines TRBV2 with TRBJ1-1; 7 positions agree with TRBD1. CDR1 is SNHLY, CDR2 FYNNEI, per germline. V lost 6 bases and J lost 4; bases outside the gene matches: 8. This CDR3 is built from 14 residues. DNA of the CDR3: TGTGCCAGCAGGCGACAGGGAAAGAGCACTGAAGCTTTCTTT. This encodes CASRRQGKSTEAFF.

The chain couples TRBV5-1 to TRBJ1-1; D not resolved. CDR3 length equals 14 residues. Trimming pared 4 bases from V and 0 bases from J, leaving 10 bases between. Germline CDR1 and CDR2: SGHRS and YFSETQ. CDR3 in amino acids: CASSGSFMNTEAFF. DNA of the CDR3: TGCGCCAGCAGCGGCAGCTTCATGAACACTGAAGCTTTCTTT.

The CDR3 DNA follows: TGTGCCAGCAGCCAAGGACCCCCAGGGGAGACCCAGTACTTC. This translates into CASSQGPPGETQYF. The V gene is TRBV3-1, the J gene TRBJ2-5, with D possibly TRBD1 on 5 matching bases. Looked up from germline, CDR1 is LGHDT and CDR2 is YNNKEL (reference sequence). Trimming took 1 base from V and 5 from J, leaving 11 bases between them. The CDR3 runs to 14 residues.

This clonotype has at least ten counts. V usage is TRBV9 and J usage is TRBJ2-5, with a weak D call TRBD1 (6 bases). The CDR3 has 16 residues. With 3 bases removed from V and 5 bases from J, the gap between germline ends came to 20 bases. The germline gives CDR1 SGDLS, CDR2 YYNGEE. CDR3 sequence (DNA): TGTGCCAGCAGCGATCCCCGGGACACTTCCGCTGAGACCCAGTACTTC. This gives the protein CASSDPRDTSAETQYF. The full variable domain, in which reference TRBV9 and TRBJ2-5 provide the parts outside the CDR3, is DSGVTQTPKHLITATGQRVTLRCSPRSGDLSVYWYQQSLDQGLQFLIQYYNGEERAKGNILERFSAQQFPDLHSELNLSSLELGDSALYFCASSDPRDTSAETQYFGPGTRLLVL.

The rearrangement joins TRBV6-5 to TRBJ1-1, with D perhaps TRBD1 (6 bases). Germline-derived CDR1 and CDR2 are MNHEY and SVGAGI. The CDR3 is 17 amino acids. Trimming stripped 0 bases from V and 0 bases from J, with 14 bases between. CDR3 sequence reads: CASSYSPAGAMNTEAFF. The CDR3 DNA sequence: TGTGCCAGCAGTTACTCGCCGGCAGGGGCGATGAACACTGAAGCTTTCTTT.

This clonotype appeared many times. The chain is built from TRBV7-9 and TRBJ2-5; 13 bases fit TRBD2. The CDR3 totals 17 residues. V was clipped by 5 bases and J by 5 bases; unmatched bases: 11. Germline V gene data show CDR1 as SEHNR and CDR2 as FQNEAQ (reference sequence). CDR3 amino acids: CASSAPRTSGSGETQYF. CDR3 DNA: TGTGCCAGCAGCGCTCCCCGGACTAGCGGGAGTGGTGAGACCCAGTACTTC.

V is TRBV27 and J is TRBJ1-1; D is unclear. CDR1 MNHEY and CDR2 SMNVEV come from the germline V gene (reference sequence). The ends were cut back, 3 bases at V and 1 base at J, with 12 bases in the middle. The CDR3 extends over 15 amino acids. The CDR3 sequence is CASSFWPRGNTEAFF. The DNA of the CDR3 is TGTGCCAGCAGTTTTTGGCCTCGAGGGAACACTGAAGCTTTCTTT.

This clonotype was detected many times. V is TRBV12-3 or TRBV12-4 and J is TRBJ1-5; the D is unclear. V lost 2 bases, J lost 3 bases, and 8 bases lay in between. CDR3 length: 14 amino acids. The CDR3: CASSLTRVNQPQHF. The DNA of the CDR3 is TGTGCCAGCAGTTTAACTCGAGTCAATCAGCCCCAGCATTTT.

In its sample, this clonotype was seen many times. This chain uses TRBV2 with TRBJ2-7; TRBD1 might be the D (5 bases). V was pared by 4 bases and J by 7 bases, with 11 bases between. CDR3 length equals 12 residues. CDR1 SNHLY and CDR2 FYNNEI come from the germline V gene. Here the CDR3 reads CASSVGHWEQYF. The CDR3 nucleotides are TGTGCCAGCAGTGTAGGACATTGGGAGCAGTACTTC.

The V and J genes are TRBV5-1 and TRBJ2-7; D unresolved. Trimming shortened V by 3 bases and J by 0 bases, and 13 bases separated the two germline ends. The length of the CDR3 is 15 residues. Germline CDR1 is SGHRS and CDR2 is YFSETQ. CDR3 nucleotide sequence: TGCGCCAGCAGCTGGAACCCCCTCTCCTCCTACGAGCAGTACTTC. It encodes CASSWNPLSSYEQYF.

This clonotype came up many times. This chain joins TRBV7-3 and TRBJ2-7, with TRBD1 identical over 9 bases. This CDR3 is 13 amino acids long. Looked up from germline, CDR1 is SGHTA and CDR2 is FQGTGA. Trimming removed 7 bases from V and 6 bases from J; junction bases left unmatched: 7. The CDR3 sequence is CASIRTGEVEQYF. In DNA form, the CDR3 reads TGTGCCAGCATCCGGACAGGGGAGGTCGAGCAGTACTTC.

V is TRBV5-1 and J is TRBJ1-6; 7 bases fit TRBD1. Germline lookup yields CDR1 SGHRS and CDR2 YFSETQ. V shed 0 bases and J 7 bases; nucleotides not matched to a gene: 7. This CDR3 is 16 amino acids long. The CDR3 nucleotides read TGCGCCAGCAGCTTGGAGGCGGGACAGATAAATTCACCCCTCCACTTT. Protein product: CASSLEAGQINSPLHF.

The sample holds many counts of this clonotype. The chain joins TRBV20-1 to TRBJ1-1; D gene uncertain. Trimming left V 0 bases short and J 0 bases short, with 11 bases between. The CDR3 is 15 amino acids. Germline CDR1 reads DFQATT; CDR2 reads SNEGSKA (reference sequence). This CDR3 reads CSARDMKGLNTEAFF. CDR3 nucleotides: TGCAGTGCTAGAGATATGAAAGGGCTGAACACTGAAGCTTTCTTT.

This clonotype has at least ten counts. The chain combines TRBV5-1 with TRBJ1-1, with 9 nucleotides matching TRBD1. Germline trimming cut 1 base from V and 0 bases from J; bases unmatched to any gene: 4. This CDR3 comprises 16 residues. Germline lookup yields CDR1 SGHRS and CDR2 YFSETQ. The chain's CDR3 is CASSLRGQGLNTEAFF. The CDR3 DNA reads as TGCGCCAGCAGCTTGAGGGGACAGGGCTTGAACACTGAAGCTTTCTTT.

The sample holds a few counts of this clonotype. The chain employs TRBV28 and TRBJ2-3; D is ambiguous. This CDR3 region has 14 residues. CDR1 is MDHEN and CDR2 is SYDVKM in the germline V gene. V was clipped by 2 bases and J by 1 base, with 7 bases between them. This chain's CDR3 is CASSLLDRTDTQYF. The CDR3 DNA reads as TGTGCCAGCAGTTTACTAGATCGCACAGATACGCAGTATTTT.

Many counts were recorded for this clonotype. Compared with germline, one end of the junction differs, possibly owing to a read error. The CDR3 DNA sequence: TGTGCCAGCAGTTATCGGACAGGGGCGAAGACCGGGGAGCTGTTTTTT. Amino acids: CASSYRTGAKTGELFF. The chain recombines TRBV6-9 with TRBJ2-2; 9 positions agree with TRBD1. This CDR3 is built from 16 residues. Germline CDR1 MNHGY, CDR2 SVAAGI.